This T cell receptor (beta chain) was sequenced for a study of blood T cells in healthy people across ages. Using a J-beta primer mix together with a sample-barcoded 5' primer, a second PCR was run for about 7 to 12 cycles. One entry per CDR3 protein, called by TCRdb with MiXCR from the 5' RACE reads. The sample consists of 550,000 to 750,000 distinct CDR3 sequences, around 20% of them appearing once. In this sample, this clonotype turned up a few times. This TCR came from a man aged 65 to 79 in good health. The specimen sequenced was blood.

CDR3 sequence: CSVEDPRSYNEQFF. DNA of the CDR3: TGCAGCGTTGAAGATCCAAGATCCTACAATGAGCAGTTCTTC. This chain uses TRBV29-1 with TRBJ2-1, with no clear D. CDR3 length: 14 amino acids. CDR1 and CDR2 (germline): SQVTM, ANQGSEA. V was cut by 0 bases and J by 1 base, with 7 bases left in between.